This passage covers 8 T cell receptor beta chains from one sample sequenced in a study of blood T cell repertoires in COVID-19. Libraries were prepared by immunoSEQ multiplex PCR; TCRdb keeps only in-frame clonotypes and omits some of them. The profile covers 200,000 to 300,000 clones, with around nine tenths appearing a single time and around 10% taken by the ten largest. The specimen sequenced was peripheral blood. These receptors were taken from a man aged 35 to 55 who had recovered from COVID-19.

Points on this clone: The junction differs from germline at one of its ends, possibly a read error. The chain recombines TRBV5-1 with TRBJ2-1; 9 bases line up with TRBD2. This CDR3 region has 13 residues. Germline V CDR1 and CDR2: SGHRS, YFSETQ. CDR3 in amino acids: CASNLLTSGPQFF. CDR3 DNA sequence: TGCGCCAGCAACTTGTTGACTAGCGGACCACAGTTCTTC. Variable domain in full (rest from reference TRBV5-1 and TRBJ2-1): KAGVTQTPRYLIKTRGQQVTLSCSPISGHRSVSWYQQTPGQGLQFLFEYFSETQRNKGNFPGRFSGRQFSNSRSEMNVSTLELGDSALYLCASNLLTSGPQFFGPGTRLTVL.

The chain has TRBV4-1 and TRBJ2-7, with a tentative D call TRBD1 (5 bases). V was pared by 1 base and J by 2 bases, with 12 bases between. Germline V gives CDR1 MGHRA, CDR2 YSYEKL. This CDR3 is built from 15 residues. CDR3 DNA sequence: TGCGCCAGCAGCCAAGTGCCGCAGGGCCCCTACGAGCAGTACTTC. Its translation is CASSQVPQGPYEQYF.

The chain uses TRBV6-5 and TRBJ1-1; no clear D gene. Looked up from germline, CDR1 is MNHEY and CDR2 is SVGAGI. CDR3 size: 13 residues. V dropped 8 bases and J dropped 1 base, with 11 bases sitting between them. This chain's CDR3 is CASPNVGNTEAFF. The CDR3 DNA reads as TGTGCCAGCCCTAACGTCGGGAACACTGAAGCTTTCTTT.

The chain uses TRBV7-8 and TRBJ2-1, with 11 bases lining up with TRBD2. The germline CDR1 and CDR2 sequences are SGHVS and FQNEAQ. The V and J ends lost 7 bases and 6 bases, in that order; junction bases with no gene match: 8. The CDR3 is made up of 15 amino acids. The CDR3 DNA reads TGTGCCAGCACCACCGGGACTAGCGGTCGCAATGAGCAGTTCTTC. It translates to CASTTGTSGRNEQFF. Supplemented by reference TRBV7-8 and TRBJ2-1, the full variable domain reads GAGVSQSPRYKVAKRGQDVALRCDPISGHVSLFWYQQALGQGPEFLTYFQNEAQLDKSGLPSDRFFAERPEGSVSTLKIQRTQQEDSAVYLCASTTGTSGRNEQFFGPGTRLTVL.

This chain links TRBV12-3 or TRBV12-4 with TRBJ1-1; weak D call: TRBD1 (6 bases). CDR3 length: 11 residues. Trimming took 11 bases from V and 9 from J, leaving 16 bases between them. The CDR3 DNA reads as TGTGCCGGATATTACAGGGAAAAAGCTTTCTTT. Encoded protein: CAGYYREKAFF.

The rearrangement uses TRBV5-6 and TRBJ2-5; 8 bases agree with TRBD1. The trim removed 6 bases at V and 4 bases at J, leaving 5 bases unmatched. The CDR3 totals 13 residues. Germline V gene lookup returns CDR1 SGHDT and CDR2 YYEEEE. CDR3 protein: CASTRQGSETQYF. CDR3 DNA: TGTGCCAGCACCCGACAGGGGTCAGAGACCCAGTACTTC.

This sequence joins TRBV9 and TRBJ2-1; D might be TRBD1 (7 bases). V was shortened by 5 bases and J by 4 bases, with 16 bases between the two germline ends. CDR1 and CDR2 (germline): SGDLS, YYNGEE. The CDR3 has 15 amino acids. CDR3 loop: CASSDLTGTYNEQFF. The CDR3 nucleotides read TGTGCCAGCAGTGATCTGACAGGGACTTACAATGAGCAGTTCTTC.

The V and J genes are TRBV7-8 and TRBJ1-2; the D gene is possibly TRBD1 (5 bases). Germline V CDR1 and CDR2: SGHVS, FQNEAQ. Trimming took 1 base from V and 2 from J, leaving 11 bases between them. The CDR3 is made up of 15 amino acids. Written as DNA, the CDR3 is TGTGCCAGCAGCTTAGTTCAGGGCATCAACTATGGCTACACCTTC. Its protein product is CASSLVQGINYGYTF.